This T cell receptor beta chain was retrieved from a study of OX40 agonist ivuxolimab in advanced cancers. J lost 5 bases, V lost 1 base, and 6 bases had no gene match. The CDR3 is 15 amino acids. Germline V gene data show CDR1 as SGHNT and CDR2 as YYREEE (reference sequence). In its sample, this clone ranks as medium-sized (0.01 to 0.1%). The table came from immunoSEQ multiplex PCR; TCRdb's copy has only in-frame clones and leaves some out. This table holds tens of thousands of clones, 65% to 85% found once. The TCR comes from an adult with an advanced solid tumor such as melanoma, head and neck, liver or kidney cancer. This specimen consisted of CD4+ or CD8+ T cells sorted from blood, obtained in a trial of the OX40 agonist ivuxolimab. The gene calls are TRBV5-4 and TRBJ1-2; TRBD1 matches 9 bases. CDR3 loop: CASSLPDRGNYGYTF. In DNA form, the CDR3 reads TGTGCCAGCAGCTTGCCGGACAGGGGTAATTATGGCTACACCTTC.